This TCR beta chain derives from a study of CD8 T cells in ankylosing spondylitis. Study-level findings and limits: Within peripheral blood, clones linked to disease were CD8+ and relatively rare.

As concerns this clonotype: The antigen is unknown.

This CDR3 is 13 amino acids long. The V segment lost 8 bases and the J segment 3 bases; nucleotides outside the gene matches: 5. The germline V gene has CDR1 MGHDK and CDR2 SYGVNS. The TCR beta libraries were generated through quantitative 5'-RACE incorporating molecular barcodes. TCRdb fed the 5' RACE reads into MiXCR, producing one record per CDR3 protein. Of some 350,000 distinct CDR3 sequences listed, roughly 14% are singletons. This sequence originates from a male donor with ankylosing spondylitis or in good health (not recorded which). The rearrangement joins TRBV25-1 to TRBJ2-5; 8 bases align to TRBD1. Sequencing was carried out using blood, either unsorted or a sorted T cell fraction (not recorded which). The CDR3 sequence: CASSATGEETQYF. The CDR3 nucleotides read TGTGCCAGCTCCGCGACAGGGGAAGAGACCCAGTACTTC.